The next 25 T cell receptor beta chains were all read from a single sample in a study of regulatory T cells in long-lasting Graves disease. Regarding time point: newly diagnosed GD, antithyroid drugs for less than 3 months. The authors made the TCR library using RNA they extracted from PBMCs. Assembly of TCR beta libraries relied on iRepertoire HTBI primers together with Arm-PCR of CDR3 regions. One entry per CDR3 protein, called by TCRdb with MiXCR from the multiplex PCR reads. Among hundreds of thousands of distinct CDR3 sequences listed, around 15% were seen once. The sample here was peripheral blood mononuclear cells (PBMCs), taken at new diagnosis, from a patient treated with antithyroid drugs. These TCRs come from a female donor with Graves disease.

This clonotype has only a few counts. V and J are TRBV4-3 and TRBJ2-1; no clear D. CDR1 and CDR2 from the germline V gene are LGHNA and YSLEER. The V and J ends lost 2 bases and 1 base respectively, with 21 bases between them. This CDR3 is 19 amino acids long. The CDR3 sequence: CASSQLELFDFRSYNEQFF. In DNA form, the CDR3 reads TGCGCCAGCAGCCAATTAGAATTGTTTGATTTTCGATCCTACAATGAGCAGTTCTTC.

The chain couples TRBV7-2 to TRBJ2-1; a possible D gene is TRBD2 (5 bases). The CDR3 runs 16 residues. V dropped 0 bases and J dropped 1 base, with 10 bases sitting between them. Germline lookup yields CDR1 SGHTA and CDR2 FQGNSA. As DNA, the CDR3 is TGTGCCAGCAGCTTAGCGGGGAGCTTTTCCTACAATGAGCAGTTCTTC. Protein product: CASSLAGSFSYNEQFF.

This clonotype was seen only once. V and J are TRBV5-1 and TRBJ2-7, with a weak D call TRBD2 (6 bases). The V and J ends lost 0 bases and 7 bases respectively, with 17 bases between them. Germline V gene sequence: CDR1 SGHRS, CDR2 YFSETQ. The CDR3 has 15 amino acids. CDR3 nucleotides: TGCGCCAGCAGCTTGGAGTACGGCGGGGTGGTGGAGCAGTACTTC. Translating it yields CASSLEYGGVVEQYF.

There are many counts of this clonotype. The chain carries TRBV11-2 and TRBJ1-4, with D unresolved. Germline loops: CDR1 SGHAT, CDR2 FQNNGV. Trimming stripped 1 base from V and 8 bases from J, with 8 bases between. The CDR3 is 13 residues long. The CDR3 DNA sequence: TGTGCCAGCAGCTTAGCTGGGGAGGAAAAACTGTTTTTT. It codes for CASSLAGEEKLFF.

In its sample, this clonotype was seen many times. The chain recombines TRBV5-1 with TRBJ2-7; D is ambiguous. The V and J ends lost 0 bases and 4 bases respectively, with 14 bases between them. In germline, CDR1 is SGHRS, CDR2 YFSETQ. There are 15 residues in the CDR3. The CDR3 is CASSLVPGMRYEQYF. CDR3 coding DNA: TGCGCCAGCAGCTTGGTACCTGGGATGCGGTACGAGCAGTACTTC.

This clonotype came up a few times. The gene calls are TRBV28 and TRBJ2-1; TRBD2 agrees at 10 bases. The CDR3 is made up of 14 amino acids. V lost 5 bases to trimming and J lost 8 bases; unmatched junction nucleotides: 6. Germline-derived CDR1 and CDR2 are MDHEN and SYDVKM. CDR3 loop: CASSASGGGDEQFF. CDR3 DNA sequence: TGTGCCAGCAGTGCCAGCGGGGGGGGGGATGAGCAGTTCTTC.

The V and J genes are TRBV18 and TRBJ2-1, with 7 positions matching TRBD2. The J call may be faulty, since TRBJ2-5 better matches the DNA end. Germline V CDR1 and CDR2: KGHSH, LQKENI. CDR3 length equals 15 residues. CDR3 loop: CASSPASGTQETQYF. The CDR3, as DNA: TGTGCCAGCTCACCGGCTAGCGGCACCCAAGAGACCCAGTACTTC.

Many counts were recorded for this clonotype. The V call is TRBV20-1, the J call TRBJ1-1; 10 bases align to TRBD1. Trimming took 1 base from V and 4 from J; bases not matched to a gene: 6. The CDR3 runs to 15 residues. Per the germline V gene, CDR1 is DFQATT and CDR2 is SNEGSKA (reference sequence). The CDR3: CSARAPDRGLTEAFF. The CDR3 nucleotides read TGCAGTGCTAGAGCCCCTGACAGGGGGCTCACTGAAGCTTTCTTT.

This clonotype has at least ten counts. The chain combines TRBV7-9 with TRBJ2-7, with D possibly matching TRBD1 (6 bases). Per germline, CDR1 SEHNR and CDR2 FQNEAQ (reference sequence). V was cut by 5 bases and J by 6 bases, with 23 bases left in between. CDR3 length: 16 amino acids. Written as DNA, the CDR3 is TGTGCCAGCAGCACAACAGGGCACGAGCACTTCTTCGAGCAGTACTTC. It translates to CASSTTGHEHFFEQYF.

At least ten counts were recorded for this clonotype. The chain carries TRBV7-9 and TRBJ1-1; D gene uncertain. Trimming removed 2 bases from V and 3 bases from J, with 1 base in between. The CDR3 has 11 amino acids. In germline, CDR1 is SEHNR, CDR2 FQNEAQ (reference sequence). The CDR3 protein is CASSLYTEAFF. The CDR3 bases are TGTGCCAGCAGCTTATACACTGAAGCTTTCTTT.

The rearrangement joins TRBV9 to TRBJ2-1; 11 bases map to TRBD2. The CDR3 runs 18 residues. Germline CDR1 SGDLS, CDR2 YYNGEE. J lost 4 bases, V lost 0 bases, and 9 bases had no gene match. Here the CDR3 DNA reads TGTGCCAGCAGCGTAGCTGCTAGCGGGGGGTTCCTATACAATGAGCAGTTCTTC. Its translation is CASSVAASGGFLYNEQFF.

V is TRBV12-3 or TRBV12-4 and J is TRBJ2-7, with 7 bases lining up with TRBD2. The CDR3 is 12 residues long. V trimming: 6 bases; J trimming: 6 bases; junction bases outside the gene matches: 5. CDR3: CASRASGGEQYF. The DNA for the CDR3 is TGTGCCAGCAGGGCTAGCGGAGGCGAGCAGTACTTC.

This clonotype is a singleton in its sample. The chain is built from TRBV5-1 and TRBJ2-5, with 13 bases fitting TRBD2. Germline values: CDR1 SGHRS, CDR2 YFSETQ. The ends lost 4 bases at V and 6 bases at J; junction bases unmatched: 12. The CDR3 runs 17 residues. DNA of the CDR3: TGCGCCAGCAGCCCAGGACTAGCGGGAGTGAATTTGAAGACCCAGTACTTC. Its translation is CASSPGLAGVNLKTQYF.

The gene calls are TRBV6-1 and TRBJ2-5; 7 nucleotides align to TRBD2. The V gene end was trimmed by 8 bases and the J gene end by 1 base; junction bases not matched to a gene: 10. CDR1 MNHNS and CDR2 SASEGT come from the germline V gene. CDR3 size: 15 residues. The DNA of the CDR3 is TGTGCCAGCGGCAGGACTAGTTTGGGCCAAGAGACCCAGTACTTC. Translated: CASGRTSLGQETQYF.

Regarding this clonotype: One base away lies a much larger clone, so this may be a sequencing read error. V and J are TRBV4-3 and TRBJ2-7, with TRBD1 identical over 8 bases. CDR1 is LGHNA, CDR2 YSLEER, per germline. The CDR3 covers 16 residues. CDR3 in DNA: TGCGCCAGCGGCCAAGATACAGGGCAGGGGGCTAACGAGCAGTACTTC. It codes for CASGQDTGQGANEQYF.

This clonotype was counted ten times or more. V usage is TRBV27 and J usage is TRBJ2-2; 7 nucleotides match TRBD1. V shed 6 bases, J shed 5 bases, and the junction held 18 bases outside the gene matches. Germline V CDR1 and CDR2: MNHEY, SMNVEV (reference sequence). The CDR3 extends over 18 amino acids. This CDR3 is CASRGRGTATGVTGELFF. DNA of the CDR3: TGTGCCAGCAGGGGAAGAGGGACAGCCACTGGGGTTACCGGGGAGCTGTTTTTT.

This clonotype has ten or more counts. DNA for the CDR3: TGTGCCAGCAGCCAAGAGTTGGCTAGCGGGAGGGCTGGTCACTACAATGAGCAGTTCTTC. Its translation: CASSQELASGRAGHYNEQFF. The chain couples TRBV14 to TRBJ2-1; 12 bases align to TRBD2. Germline CDR1 SGHDN, CDR2 FVKESK. CDR3 length: 20 residues. Losses at the gene ends were 0 bases for V and 3 bases for J; bases not matched to a gene: 12. The full variable domain, with the rest looked up from reference TRBV14 and TRBJ2-1, is EAGVTQFPSHSVIEKGQTVTLRCDPISGHDNLYWYRRVMGKEIKFLLHFVKESKQDESGMPNNRFLAERTGGTYSTLKVQPAELEDSGVYFCASSQELASGRAGHYNEQFFGPGTRLTVL.

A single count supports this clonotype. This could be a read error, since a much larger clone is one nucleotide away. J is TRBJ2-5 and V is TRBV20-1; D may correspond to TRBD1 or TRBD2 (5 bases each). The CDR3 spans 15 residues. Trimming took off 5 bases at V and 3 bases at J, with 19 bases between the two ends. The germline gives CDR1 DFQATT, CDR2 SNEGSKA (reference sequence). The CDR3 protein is CSALTAGTEEETQYF. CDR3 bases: TGCAGTGCTCTCACCGCCGGGACGGAGGAAGAGACCCAGTACTTC.

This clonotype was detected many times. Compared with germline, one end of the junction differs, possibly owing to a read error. The CDR3 DNA sequence: TGTGCCGGCAGCTTAGGGGTGGATACGCAGTATTTT. It specifies CAGSLGVDTQYF. J is TRBJ2-3 and V is TRBV11-2, with D perhaps TRBD1 (5 bases). CDR3 size: 12 residues. Germline V gene sequence: CDR1 SGHAT, CDR2 FQNNGV. Full variable domain (rest looked up from reference TRBV11-2 and TRBJ2-3): EAGVAQSPRYKIIEKRQSVAFWCNPISGHATLYWYQQILGQGPKLLIQFQNNGVVDDSQLPKDRFSAERLKGVDSTLKIQPAKLEDSAVYLCAGSLGVDTQYFGPGTRLTVL.

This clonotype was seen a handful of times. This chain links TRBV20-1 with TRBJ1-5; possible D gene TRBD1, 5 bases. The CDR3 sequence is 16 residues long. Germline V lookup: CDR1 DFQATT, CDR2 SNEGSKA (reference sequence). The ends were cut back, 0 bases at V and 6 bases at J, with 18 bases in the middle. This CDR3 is CSARDTTGGPTQPQHF. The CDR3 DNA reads TGCAGTGCTAGAGATACCACCGGGGGTCCGACTCAGCCCCAGCATTTT.

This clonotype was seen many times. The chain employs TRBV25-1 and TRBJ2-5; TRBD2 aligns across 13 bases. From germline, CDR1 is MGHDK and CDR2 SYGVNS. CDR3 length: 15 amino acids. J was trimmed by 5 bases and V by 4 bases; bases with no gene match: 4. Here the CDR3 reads CASSALAGGPETQYF. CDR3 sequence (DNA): TGTGCCAGCAGTGCACTAGCGGGGGGGCCGGAGACCCAGTACTTC. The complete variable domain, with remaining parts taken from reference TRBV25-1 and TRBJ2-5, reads EADIYQTPRYLVIGTGKKITLECSQTMGHDKMYWYQQDPGMELHLIHYSYGVNSTEKGDLSSESTVSRIRTEHFPLTLESARPSHTSQYLCASSALAGGPETQYFGPGTRLLVL.

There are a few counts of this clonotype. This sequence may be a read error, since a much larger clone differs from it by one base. In DNA form, the CDR3 reads TGTGCCAGCAGTCCGACAGGGGGCCAAGAGACCCAGTACTTC. Translation gives CASSPTGGQETQYF. This chain uses TRBV11-2 with TRBJ2-5; TRBD1 matches 9 bases. The V segment lost 6 bases and the J segment 1 base; nucleotides outside the gene matches: 3. The CDR3 consists of 14 residues. Germline assignment: CDR1 SGHAT and CDR2 FQNNGV.

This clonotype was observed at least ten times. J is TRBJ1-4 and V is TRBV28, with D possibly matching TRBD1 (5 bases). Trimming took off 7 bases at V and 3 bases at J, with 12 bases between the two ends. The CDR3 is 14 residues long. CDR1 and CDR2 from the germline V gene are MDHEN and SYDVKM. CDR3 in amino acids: CASTQGVPNEKLFF. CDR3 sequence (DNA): TGTGCCAGCACCCAAGGGGTTCCTAATGAAAAACTGTTTTTT.

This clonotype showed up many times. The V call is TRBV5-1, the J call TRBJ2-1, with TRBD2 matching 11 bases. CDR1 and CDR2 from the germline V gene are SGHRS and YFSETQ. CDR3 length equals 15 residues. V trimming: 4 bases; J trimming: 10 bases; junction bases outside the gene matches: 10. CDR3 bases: TGCGCCAGCAGCCCAAATCTAGCGGGAGGTCGCGAGCAGTTCTTC. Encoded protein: CASSPNLAGGREQFF. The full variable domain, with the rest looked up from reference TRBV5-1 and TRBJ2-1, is KAGVTQTPRYLIKTRGQQVTLSCSPISGHRSVSWYQQTPGQGLQFLFEYFSETQRNKGNFPGRFSGRQFSNSRSEMNVSTLELGDSALYLCASSPNLAGGREQFFGPGTRLTVL.

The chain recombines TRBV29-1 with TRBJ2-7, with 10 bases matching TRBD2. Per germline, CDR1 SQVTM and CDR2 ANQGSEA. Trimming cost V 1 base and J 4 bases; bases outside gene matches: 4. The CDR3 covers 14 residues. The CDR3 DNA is TGCAGCGTTGAAGTCCCTAGCGGGAGATACGAGCAGTACTTC. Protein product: CSVEVPSGRYEQYF.